Listed below are T cell receptor beta chains from one sample, sequenced in a study of beta chain features in type 1 diabetes. The protocol was immunoSEQ multiplex PCR, while the TCRdb copy is restricted to in-frame clones and leaves out a portion. In the table there are about 260,000 clones, roughly 70% of which are singletons. Sequenced sample: naive CD4+ T cells from blood. These receptor sequences come from a man younger than 40 in good health. Both conserved end residues are part of each CDR3. A D gene is named only where the DNA matches it firmly. The size entry is marked missing in some rows and otherwise reads once, few, many or a size class.

J gene | clone size | D gene | V gene | CDR3 DNA | CDR3 protein
TRBJ2-3 | - | - | TRBV7-2 | TGTGCCAGCAGCTTCATGCCTAGATCGGCAGATACGCAGTATTTT | CASSFMPRSADTQYF
TRBJ2-3 | - | - | TRBV15 | TGTGCCACCAGCCCCTTGGAGGGGGCCAGTACAGATACGCAGTATTTT | CATSPLEGASTDTQYF
TRBJ2-1 | - | - | TRBV13 | TGTGCCAGCACAGGGCACAATGAGCAGTTCTTC | CASTGHNEQFF
TRBJ2-3 | - | - | TRBV7-6 | TGTGCCAGCAGCGAGCGGGTCCTTTTTACGCAGTATTTT | CASSERVLFTQYF
TRBJ2-3 | few | TRBD2 | TRBV28 | TGTGCCAGCGGCGGGACTAGCGAGAGCACAGATACGCAGTATTTT | CASGGTSESTDTQYF
TRBJ2-7 | - | - | TRBV25-1 | TGTGCCAGCAGAGGGGACTTCTCCTACGAGCAGTACTTC | CASRGDFSYEQYF
TRBJ2-7 | - | TRBD1 | TRBV29-1 | TGCAGCGTGAGGGGTGACAGGGGGTACGAGCAGTACTTC | CSVRGDRGYEQYF
TRBJ2-1 | few | - | TRBV10-3 | TGTGCCATCAGTGAGCCGGGATACACTTACAATGAGCAGTTCTTC | CAISEPGYTYNEQFF
TRBJ1-1 | - | TRBD1 | TRBV30 | TGTGCCTGGAGTGTACACAGGGGCACTGAAGCTTTCTTT | CAWSVHRGTEAFF
TRBJ2-1 | - | - | TRBV29-1 | TGCAGCGTTAGGGTGTACAATGAGCAGTTCTTC | CSVRVYNEQFF
TRBJ2-3 | - | - | TRBV10-3 | TGTGCCATCACGGACACAGATACGCAGTATTTT | CAITDTDTQYF
TRBJ2-1 | - | - | TRBV29-1 | TGCAGCGTTGACCGTGAGCAGTTCTTC | CSVDREQFF
TRBJ2-5 | - | - | TRBV30 | TGTGCCTGGGGACCTGGGACCCCGGAGACCCAGTACTTC | CAWGPGTPETQYF
TRBJ2-1 | - | TRBD1 | TRBV7-9 | TGTGCCAGCAACGGGACAGGGGAGAGTGAGCAGTTCTTC | CASNGTGESEQFF
TRBJ2-7 | - | - | TRBV9 | TGTGCCAGCAGCCCACGGGACGGGAGCTACGAGCAGTACTTC | CASSPRDGSYEQYF
TRBJ2-5 | - | TRBD2 | TRBV7-9 | TGTGCCAGCAGCCCTAGCGGTGAGACCCAGTACTTC | CASSPSGETQYF
TRBJ1-2 | - | - | TRBV30 | TGTGCCTGGATCTCTTCGGGGTGGTATGGCTACACCTTC | CAWISSGWYGYTF
TRBJ2-7 | - | - | TRBV27 | TGTGCCAGCAGTTCGGACAGCTCCTACGAGCAGTACTTC | CASSSDSSYEQYF
TRBJ2-5 | - | TRBD2 | TRBV10-3 | TGTGCCATCAGGGGAGCGGGAACGGGGGAGACCCAGTACTTC | CAIRGAGTGETQYF
TRBJ2-1 | - | - | TRBV28 | TGTGCCAGCAGTGTAAACAATGAGCAGTTCTTC | CASSVNNEQFF
TRBJ2-1 | - | - | TRBV30 | TGTGCCGTCAGGTTGTACAATGAGCAGTTCTTC | CAVRLYNEQFF
TRBJ2-5 | - | - | TRBV10-3 | TGTGCCACACTCGGAGGGAGGCAAGAGACCCAGTACTTC | CATLGGRQETQYF
TRBJ2-5 | - | - | TRBV28 | TGTGCCAGCAGTTTAGTACCTAGGGCCCAGTACTTC | CASSLVPRAQYF
TRBJ2-7 | - | - | TRBV5-6 | TGTGCCAGCAGCTTGTGGCGGGCTGTTTGGGACGAGCAGTACTTC | CASSLWRAVWDEQYF
TRBJ2-7 | - | - | TRBV5-4 | TGTGCCAGCAGCTCCGACGGGACTCTGTTCCGCACCGAGCAGTACTTC | CASSSDGTLFRTEQYF
TRBJ1-1 | - | - | TRBV10-3 | TGTGCCATCAGTGATGGGGCCAGAATGAACACTGAAGCTTTCTTT | CAISDGARMNTEAFF
TRBJ2-1 | - | - | TRBV7-6 | TGTGCCAGCAGCGTGGACCGGGGGAGAAATGAGCAGTTCTTC | CASSVDRGRNEQFF
TRBJ2-4 | - | - | TRBV30 | TGTGCCTGGAGTGGGGCCCTAGACATTCAGTACTTC | CAWSGALDIQYF
TRBJ2-3 | - | - | TRBV5-4 | TGTGCCAGCAGCCCTACGAGCGGCACAGATACGCAGTATTTT | CASSPTSGTDTQYF
TRBJ1-2 | - | TRBD1 | TRBV29-1 | TGCAGCGTCCCCCGGACAGGCGTTGAGGGCTACACCTTC | CSVPRTGVEGYTF
TRBJ2-1 | - | TRBD2 | TRBV29-1 | TGCAGCGTTCCACTCAGCGGGAGTCGGTATGAGCAGTTCTTC | CSVPLSGSRYEQFF
TRBJ2-3 | few | - | TRBV30 | TGTGCCTGGAGTGCTAAGACAGATACGCAGTATTTT | CAWSAKTDTQYF
TRBJ2-1 | - | - | TRBV9 | TGTGCCAGCGGTTCCACCTACAATGAGCAGTTCTTC | CASGSTYNEQFF
TRBJ2-3 | once | - | TRBV7-2 | TGTGCCAGCAGCTTAGCTTCAAGGGATACGCAGTATTTT | CASSLASRDTQYF
TRBJ2-1 | - | TRBD1 | TRBV7-9 | TGTGCCAGCAGCACGGGACAGGGAACCTACAATGAGCAGTTCTTC | CASSTGQGTYNEQFF
TRBJ2-7 | - | - | TRBV13 | TGTGCCAGCAGCTCGTCCGGGGTCTACGAGCAGTACTTC | CASSSSGVYEQYF
TRBJ2-6 | few | - | TRBV29-1 | TGCAGCGGCCTAGATGGGGCCAACGTCCTGACTTTC | CSGLDGANVLTF
TRBJ2-5 | - | TRBD1 | TRBV30 | TGTGCCTGGAGACCGGGACAGATAAGCCAAGAGACCCAGTACTTC | CAWRPGQISQETQYF
TRBJ2-3 | - | TRBD2 | TRBV30 | TGTGCCTGGAGAGGGCTAGCGGGGTTGACAGATACGCAGTATTTT | CAWRGLAGLTDTQYF
TRBJ2-4 | once | - | TRBV25-1 | TGTGCCAGCAGTGAATTTGGAGGAGTTAGTATTCAGTACTTC | CASSEFGGVSIQYF
TRBJ2-7 | - | TRBD2 | TRBV29-1 | TGCAGCGCCAAGGAGCGGGGCTGGGAGCAGTACTTC | CSAKERGWEQYF
TRBJ2-1 | - | - | TRBV10-2 | TGCGCCAGCACCCTCGACCCAAGTGGGGAGCAGTTCTTC | CASTLDPSGEQFF